This TCR beta chain was profiled in a study of shared clonotypes between healthy human individuals (dated by TCRdb to the early 2020s). About the full investigation: The cohort included a few men and a couple of women between 18 and 49 years of age. For each donor, CD4 naive and CD4 memory were each given three plates, CD8 naive was given two plates, and CD8 memory was given one plate. To estimate repertoire size and how much clonotype sharing occurs between individuals, the study deeply sequenced the blood TCR repertoires of five healthy adults. To increase sequencing depth and limit assay-specific biases, different laboratories used diverse techniques to prepare libraries and sequence TCR repertoires. Each donor's leukapheresis produced roughly between about 0.8 and 8.9 billion PBMCs. Broad study findings and their caveats: Because the study included a small number of donors, the genetic and exposure-history diversity represented was limited. Naive subsets generally had larger estimated clonotype richness than memory subsets did. Compared with non-shared clonotypes, the clonotypes found in all four sorted-subset donors had higher generation probabilities. When a few donors were compared, the shared fraction of clonotypes was 5% to 6.5% for naive CD4, roughly 3.4% for naive CD8, more than 2% for memory CD4, and 0.35% to 0.4% for memory CD8. Rarefaction of sorted-subset datasets indicated incomplete sequencing despite the large sequencing depth. Pairwise subsampling indicated that sequencing depth was expected to affect the degree of clonotype sharing among donors. Only blood was sampled, and tissue TCR repertoires likely differ from those in blood.

Remarks on this clone: It lacks a known antigen. No much larger clone exists at a distance of one base, and base qualities are not known.

Healthy HIV-negative adults with no recently reported acute infections or vaccinations were included as donors. Every donor was a Caucasian adult living in Nashville, Tennessee, USA. Magnetic negative selection was used to enrich CD4+ T cells, after which naive cells were positively selected on CD45RA and the negative fraction became the memory subset. Blood was obtained by leukapheresis, after which PBMCs were separated by Ficoll-Histopaque density gradient centrifugation and cryopreserved in liquid nitrogen vapor phase. Analytical flow cytometry was used to check the purity and quantity of every magnetically sorted T cell population. Genomic DNA was isolated from every sorted fraction and measured by UV absorbance on a Nanodrop 2000c. Using the deep immunoSEQ assay, TCR CDR3 regions were amplified from genomic DNA by multiplex PCR. Extracted genomic DNA from each cell subset was spread evenly across all wells of several immunoSEQ 96-well plates, with each plate serving as a replicate. For sorted subsets, approximately 210 ng of genomic DNA, equivalent to around 29,000 T cell genomes, went into each replicate PCR. Purified libraries were quantified with a Qubit 3.0 fluorometer, sized on a Bioanalyzer 2100, and re-quantified with the KAPA Library Quantification kit. Every immunoSEQ 96-well plate was sequenced on a separate single-read 150-cycle Illumina NextSeq 550 flow cell. Per the authors' processing: The immunoSEQ output contained only junctional sequences without quality scores, so filtering could not match that applied to full-length reads. Sequences were annotated with PyIR, a Python wrapper for IgBLAST v1.9, using IMGT germline references to assign V/J genes and CDR3. Reads with weak V/J assignments (E-value above 1e-6), missing CDR3, stop codons, out-of-frame junctions, or ambiguous translated residues were removed. V3J clonotypes were defined as sequences sharing the same inferred V gene, J gene, and CDR3 amino acid sequence. Percentage overlap between repertoires was computed as shared unique clonotypes divided by the size of the smaller repertoire. Richness of each repertoire was evaluated using RTK rarefaction, the Chao1 estimator, and Recon v2.1 estimates of unobserved clonotypes. Generation probabilities for all TCRbeta clonotypes obtained by the gDNA method from a handful of donors were computed using OLGA. The table comes from immuneACCESS by way of TCRdb, which keeps in-frame sequences with V and J called. Part of the clones is missing from these tables; in studies checked, under half for an unresolved V gene and the rest for unknown reasons. D and trimming were read from the DNA, whereas the V and J calls and clone size are those reported in that table. Across this sample there are a few million clones, with around 94% seen only once. Jointly, the top ten make up about 0.13% of the sample.

Between the V and J ends, shortened by 0 bases and 3 bases respectively, the junction contains 7 bases. CDR1 and CDR2, looked up from the germline V gene, are SGHRS and YFSETQ. Reading from cysteine to phenylalanine, the CDR3 counts 14 amino acids. The retained sequence is limited to the CDR3, 42 bases, with the frame set at the first base. Sequencing was carried out using naive CD4+ T cells sorted from blood. In light of the paper, this sample's cell subset or site label describes: CD45RA+ positively selected. This chain joins TRBV5-1 to TRBJ1-5; there is no confident call for the D gene. The TCR was taken from a man between 18 and 29 years old in good health. CDR3 loop: CASSLGEFNQPQHF. The DNA sequence is TGCGCCAGCAGCTTGGGGGAATTCAATCAGCCCCAGCATTTT.